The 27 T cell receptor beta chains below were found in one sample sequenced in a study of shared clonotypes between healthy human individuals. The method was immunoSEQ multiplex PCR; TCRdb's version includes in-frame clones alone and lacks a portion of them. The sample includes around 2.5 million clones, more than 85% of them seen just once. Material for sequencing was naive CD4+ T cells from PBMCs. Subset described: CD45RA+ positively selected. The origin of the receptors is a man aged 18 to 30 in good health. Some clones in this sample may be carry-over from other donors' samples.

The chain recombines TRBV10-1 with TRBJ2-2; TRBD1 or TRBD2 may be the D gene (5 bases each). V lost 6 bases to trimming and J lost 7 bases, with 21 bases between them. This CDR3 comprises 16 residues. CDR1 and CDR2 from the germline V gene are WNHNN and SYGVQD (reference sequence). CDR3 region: CASRPGPGTPGGELFF. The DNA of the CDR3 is TGCGCCAGCAGGCCCGGCCCCGGGACCCCGGGCGGGGAGCTGTTTTTT.

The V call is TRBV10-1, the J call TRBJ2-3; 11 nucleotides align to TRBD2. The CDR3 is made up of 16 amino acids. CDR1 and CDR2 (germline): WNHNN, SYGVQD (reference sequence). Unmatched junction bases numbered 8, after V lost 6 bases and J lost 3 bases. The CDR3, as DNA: TGCGCCAGCAGCGAAACTAGCGGGAGAGTAACAGATACGCAGTATTTT. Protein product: CASSETSGRVTDTQYF.

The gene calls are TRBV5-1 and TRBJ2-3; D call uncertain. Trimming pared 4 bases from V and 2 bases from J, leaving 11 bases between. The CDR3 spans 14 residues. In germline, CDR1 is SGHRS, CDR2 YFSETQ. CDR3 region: CASSAPESTDTQYF. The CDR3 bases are TGCGCCAGCAGCGCTCCAGAATCCACAGATACGCAGTATTTT.

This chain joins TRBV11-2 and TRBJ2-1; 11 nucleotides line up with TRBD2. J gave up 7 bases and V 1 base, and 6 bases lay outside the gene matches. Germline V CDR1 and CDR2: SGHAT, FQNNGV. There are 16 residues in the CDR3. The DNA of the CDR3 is TGTGCCAGCAGCTTAGGAACTAGCGGGAGCGGTAATGAGCAGTTCTTC. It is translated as CASSLGTSGSGNEQFF. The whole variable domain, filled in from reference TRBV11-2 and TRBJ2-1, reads EAGVAQSPRYKIIEKRQSVAFWCNPISGHATLYWYQQILGQGPKLLIQFQNNGVVDDSQLPKDRFSAERLKGVDSTLKIQPAKLEDSAVYLCASSLGTSGSGNEQFFGPGTRLTVL.

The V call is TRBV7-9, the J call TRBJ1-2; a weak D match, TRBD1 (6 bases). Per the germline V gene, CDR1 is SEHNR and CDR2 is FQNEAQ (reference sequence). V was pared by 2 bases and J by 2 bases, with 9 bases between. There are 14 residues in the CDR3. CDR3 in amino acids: CASSLFTGNYGYTF. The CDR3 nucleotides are TGTGCCAGCAGCTTATTCACAGGGAACTATGGCTACACCTTC.

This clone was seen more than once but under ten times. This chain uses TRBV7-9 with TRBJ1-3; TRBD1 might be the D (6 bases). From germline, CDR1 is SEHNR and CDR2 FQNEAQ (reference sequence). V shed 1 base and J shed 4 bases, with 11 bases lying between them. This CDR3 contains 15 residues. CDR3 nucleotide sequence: TGTGCCAGCAGCTTAGGACAGGCAGAAGGAAACACCATATATTTT. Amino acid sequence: CASSLGQAEGNTIYF.

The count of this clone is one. The CDR3 bases are TGTGCCAGTAGTTTCCCTATGACAGACGTAAGCAATCAGCCCCAGCATTTT. It is translated as CASSFPMTDVSNQPQHF. The chain uses TRBV19 and TRBJ1-5, with D possibly TRBD1 on 5 matching bases. This CDR3 region has 17 residues. In germline, CDR1 is LNHDA, CDR2 SQIVND (reference sequence). V gave up 5 bases and J gave up 1 base, with 18 bases separating them.

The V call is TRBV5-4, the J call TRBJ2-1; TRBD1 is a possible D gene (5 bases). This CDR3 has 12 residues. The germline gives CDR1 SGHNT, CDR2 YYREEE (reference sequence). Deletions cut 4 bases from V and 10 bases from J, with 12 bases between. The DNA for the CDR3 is TGTGCCAGCAGCCAACGCAGGGAAGAGCAGTTCTTC. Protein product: CASSQRREEQFF.

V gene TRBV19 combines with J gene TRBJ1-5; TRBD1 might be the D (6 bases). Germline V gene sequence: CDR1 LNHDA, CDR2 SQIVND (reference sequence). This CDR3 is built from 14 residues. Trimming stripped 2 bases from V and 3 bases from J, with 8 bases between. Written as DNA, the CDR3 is TGTGCCAGTAGTATAACAGGGCCCAATCAGCCCCAGCATTTT. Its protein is CASSITGPNQPQHF.

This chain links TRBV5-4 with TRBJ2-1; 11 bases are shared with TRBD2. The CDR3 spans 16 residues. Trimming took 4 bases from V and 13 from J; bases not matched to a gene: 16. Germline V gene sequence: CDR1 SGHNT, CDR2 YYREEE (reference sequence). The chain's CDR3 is CASSPTTSGTAVSQFF. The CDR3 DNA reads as TGTGCCAGCAGCCCAACGACTAGCGGGACCGCCGTCTCTCAGTTCTTC. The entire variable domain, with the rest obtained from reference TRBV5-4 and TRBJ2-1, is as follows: ETGVTQSPTHLIKTRGQQVTLRCSSQSGHNTVSWYQQALGQGPQFIFQYYREEENGRGNFPPRFSGLQFPNYSSELNVNALELDDSALYLCASSPTTSGTAVSQFFGPGTRLTVL.

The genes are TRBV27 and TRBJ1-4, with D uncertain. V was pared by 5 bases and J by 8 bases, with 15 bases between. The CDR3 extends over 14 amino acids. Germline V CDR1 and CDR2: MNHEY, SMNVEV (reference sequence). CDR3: CASSRRGGEEKLFF. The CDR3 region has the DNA TGTGCCAGCAGTAGACGGGGAGGTGAGGAAAAACTGTTTTTT.

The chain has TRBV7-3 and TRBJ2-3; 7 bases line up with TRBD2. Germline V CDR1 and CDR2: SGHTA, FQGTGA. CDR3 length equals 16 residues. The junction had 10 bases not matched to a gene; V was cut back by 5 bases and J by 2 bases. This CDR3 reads CASSPISSGPTDTQYF. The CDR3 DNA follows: TGTGCCAGCAGCCCAATTTCTAGCGGCCCCACAGATACGCAGTATTTT.

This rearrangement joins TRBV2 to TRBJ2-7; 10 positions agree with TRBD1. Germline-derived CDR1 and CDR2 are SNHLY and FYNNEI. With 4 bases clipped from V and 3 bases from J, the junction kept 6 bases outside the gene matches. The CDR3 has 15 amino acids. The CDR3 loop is CASSVDRGIFYEQYF. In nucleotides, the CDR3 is TGTGCCAGCAGTGTGGACAGGGGGATTTTCTACGAGCAGTACTTC. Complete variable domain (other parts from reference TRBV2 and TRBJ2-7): EPEVTQTPSHQVTQMGQEVILRCVPISNHLYFYWYRQILGQKVEFLVSFYNNEISEKSEIFDDQFSVERPDGSNFTLKIRSTKLEDSAMYFCASSVDRGIFYEQYFGPGTRLTVT.

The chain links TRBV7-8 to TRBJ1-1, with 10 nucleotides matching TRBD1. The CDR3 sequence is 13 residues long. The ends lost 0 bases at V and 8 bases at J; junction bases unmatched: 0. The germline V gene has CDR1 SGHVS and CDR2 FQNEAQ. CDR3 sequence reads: CASSLAGQGEAFF. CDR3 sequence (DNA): TGTGCCAGCAGCTTAGCGGGACAGGGGGAAGCTTTCTTT.

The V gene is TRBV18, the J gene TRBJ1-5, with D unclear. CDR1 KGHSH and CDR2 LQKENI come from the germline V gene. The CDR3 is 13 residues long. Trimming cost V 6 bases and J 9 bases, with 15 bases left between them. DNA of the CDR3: TGTGCCAGCTCCCTAGGAGATAACAGGCCCCAGCATTTT. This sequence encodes CASSLGDNRPQHF.

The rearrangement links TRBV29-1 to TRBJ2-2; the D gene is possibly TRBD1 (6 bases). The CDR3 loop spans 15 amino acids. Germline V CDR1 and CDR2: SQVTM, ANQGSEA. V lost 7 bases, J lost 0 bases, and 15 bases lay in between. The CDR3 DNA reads TGCAGCGCCCTATGGGGGCAGCCGAACACCGGGGAGCTGTTTTTT. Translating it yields CSALWGQPNTGELFF.

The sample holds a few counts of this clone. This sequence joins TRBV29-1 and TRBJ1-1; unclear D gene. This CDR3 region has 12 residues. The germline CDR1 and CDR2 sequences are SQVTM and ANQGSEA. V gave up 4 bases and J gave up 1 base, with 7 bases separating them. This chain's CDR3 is CSVVLWNTEAFF. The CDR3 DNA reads TGCAGCGTTGTTCTTTGGAACACTGAAGCTTTCTTT.

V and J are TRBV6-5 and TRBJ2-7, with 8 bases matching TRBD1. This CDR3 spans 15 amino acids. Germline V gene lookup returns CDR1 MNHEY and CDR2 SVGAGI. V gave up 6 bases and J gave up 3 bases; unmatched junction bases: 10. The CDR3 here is CASRLLRTGYYEQYF. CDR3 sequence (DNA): TGTGCCAGCAGGCTACTACGGACAGGGTACTACGAGCAGTACTTC.

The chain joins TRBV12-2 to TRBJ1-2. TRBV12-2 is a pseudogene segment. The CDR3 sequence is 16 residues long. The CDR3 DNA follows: TGTGCAAGTCGCTTAGACGTGCTGGGACCCACCTATGGCTACACCTTC. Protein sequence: CASRLDVLGPTYGYTF.

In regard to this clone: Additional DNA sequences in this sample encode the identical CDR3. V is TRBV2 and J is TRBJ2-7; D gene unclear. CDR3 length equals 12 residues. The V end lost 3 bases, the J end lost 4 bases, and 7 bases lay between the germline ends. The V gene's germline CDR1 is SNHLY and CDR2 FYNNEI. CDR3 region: CASSDVSYEQYF. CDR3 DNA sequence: TGTGCCAGCAGTGACGTCAGTTACGAGCAGTACTTC.

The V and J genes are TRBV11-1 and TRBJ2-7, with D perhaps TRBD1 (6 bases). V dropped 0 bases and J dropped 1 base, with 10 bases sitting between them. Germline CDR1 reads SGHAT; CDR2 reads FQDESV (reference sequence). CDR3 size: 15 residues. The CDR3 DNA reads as TGTGCCAGCAGCTTAGCAGGACAGAGATCCTACGAGCAGTACTTC. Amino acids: CASSLAGQRSYEQYF.

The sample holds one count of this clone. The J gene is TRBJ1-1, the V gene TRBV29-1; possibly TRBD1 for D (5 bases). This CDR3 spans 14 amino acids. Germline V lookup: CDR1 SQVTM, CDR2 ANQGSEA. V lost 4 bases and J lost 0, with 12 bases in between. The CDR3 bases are TGCAGCGTTGTGTTTGAAGGGGTGAACACTGAAGCTTTCTTT. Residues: CSVVFEGVNTEAFF.

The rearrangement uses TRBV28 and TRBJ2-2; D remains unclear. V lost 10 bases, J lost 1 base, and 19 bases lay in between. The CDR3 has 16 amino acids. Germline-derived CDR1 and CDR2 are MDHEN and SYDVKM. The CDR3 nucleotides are TGTGCCATCCCGAAACGAACATCAGGGAACACCGGGGAGCTGTTTTTT. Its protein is CAIPKRTSGNTGELFF.

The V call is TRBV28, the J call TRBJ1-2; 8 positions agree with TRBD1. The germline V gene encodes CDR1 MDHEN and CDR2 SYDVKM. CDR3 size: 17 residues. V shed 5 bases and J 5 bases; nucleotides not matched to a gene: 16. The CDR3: CASSPSLGDGQGYGYTF. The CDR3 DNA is TGTGCCAGCAGTCCCTCCTTAGGTGACGGACAGGGATATGGCTACACCTTC.

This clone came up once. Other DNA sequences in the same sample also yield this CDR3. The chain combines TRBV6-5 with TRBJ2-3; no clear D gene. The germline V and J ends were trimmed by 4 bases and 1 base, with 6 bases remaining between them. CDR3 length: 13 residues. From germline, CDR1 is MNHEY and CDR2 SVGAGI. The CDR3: CASSFPGTDTQYF. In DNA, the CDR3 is TGTGCCAGCAGTTTCCCGGGCACAGATACGCAGTATTTT.

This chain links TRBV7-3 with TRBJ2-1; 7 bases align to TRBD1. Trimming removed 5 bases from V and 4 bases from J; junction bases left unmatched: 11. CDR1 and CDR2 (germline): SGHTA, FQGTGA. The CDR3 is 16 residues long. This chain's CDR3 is CASSPNRGAVYNEQFF. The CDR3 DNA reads TGTGCCAGCAGCCCCAACAGGGGCGCGGTATACAATGAGCAGTTCTTC.

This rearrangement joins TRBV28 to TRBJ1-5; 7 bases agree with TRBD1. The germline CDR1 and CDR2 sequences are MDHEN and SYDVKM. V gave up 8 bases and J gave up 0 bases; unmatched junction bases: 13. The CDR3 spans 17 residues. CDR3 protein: CASRSGTAPYSNQPQHF. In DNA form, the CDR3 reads TGTGCCAGCCGATCCGGGACAGCCCCATATAGCAATCAGCCCCAGCATTTT.